This TCR beta chain was captured by sequencing in a study of blood T cell repertoires in COVID-19. Background on the study: Samples of COVID-19 (acute and convalescent) were obtained from the United States, Italy and Spain. The analysed material was cDNA or gDNA that came from T cells, B-cell-depleted T cells, or PBMCs.

Source study methods: Reference gene primer amplification gave nucleated cell count estimates. Data came from immunoSEQ multiplex PCR; TCRdb stores just in-frame clones and leaves some out. V and J calls and clone size come straight from that table; D and trimming were deduced from the DNA. In the table there are approximately 120,000 clones, around 88% of which are singletons. Germline CDR1 and CDR2: MNHEY and SMNVEV (reference sequence). Trimming at V came to 3 bases and at J to 9 bases, leaving 12 bases not matched to a gene. The CDR3 runs 16 residues. Sequenced: peripheral blood. The chain recombines TRBV27 with TRBJ2-1, with TRBD2 identical over 9 bases. The receptor comes from a human donor in a cohort sampled during active COVID-19. The CDR3 DNA follows: TGTGCCAGCAGTTTTACCTCGGGACTAGCCGGGCGTGAGCAGTTCTTC. Protein: CASSFTSGLAGREQFF.